Detailed here is one T cell receptor (beta chain). Sequencing was performed with immunoSEQ multiplex PCR; in TCRdb, only in-frame clones are kept and a portion is missing. The data contain 100,000 to 150,000 clones, about 85% of them singletons. The sample belongs to a study of T cell responses to AZD1222 COVID-19 vaccine. Germline V gene sequence: CDR1 LGHDT, CDR2 YNNKEL (reference sequence). This CDR3 is 14 amino acids long. Trimming took off 2 bases at V and 4 bases at J, with 11 bases between the two ends. The TCR originated in an adult who received the AZD1222 COVID-19 vaccine. This specimen consisted of peripheral blood, obtained 28 days after the second AZD1222 dose. The chain couples TRBV3-1 (or the pseudogene TRBV3-2) to TRBJ1-1; D may be TRBD1 (6 bases). CDR3 coding DNA: TGTGCCAGCAGCCAACAGGGGTTCGGCACTGAAGCTTTCTTT. Amino acid sequence: CASSQQGFGTEAFF.